Following are 30 T cell receptor beta chains from one sample sequenced in a study of early T cells in non-severe SARS-CoV-2 infection. TCRdb re-called the 5' RACE reads with MiXCR, one entry per CDR3 protein. The table lists roughly 47,000 distinct CDR3 sequences, 6.5% of them singletons, with approximately 3% in the top ten. Sample: whole blood, taken at baseline. The source is an adult who was a healthcare worker with PCR-confirmed SARS-CoV-2 infection or an uninfected control (not recorded which).

This clonotype was counted at least ten times. The gene calls are TRBV20-1 and TRBJ2-1; 8 bases line up with TRBD2. V lost 3 bases to trimming and J lost 8 bases; unmatched junction nucleotides: 12. This CDR3 spans 15 amino acids. Germline assignment: CDR1 DFQATT and CDR2 SNEGSKA (reference sequence). CDR3 in amino acids: CSARGLAGGRDEQFF. CDR3 coding DNA: TGCAGTGCTAGGGGCCTGGCGGGGGGCCGGGATGAGCAGTTCTTC.

At least ten counts were recorded for this clonotype. V usage is TRBV20-1 and J usage is TRBJ1-5; D is ambiguous. CDR1 and CDR2 (germline): DFQATT, SNEGSKA (reference sequence). The CDR3 has 14 residues. V was cut by 2 bases and J by 0 bases, with 8 bases left in between. As DNA, the CDR3 is TGCAGTGCTAGACCCCAGGTTAGCAATCAGCCCCAGCATTTT. This codes for CSARPQVSNQPQHF.

This clonotype turned up a few times. The chain carries TRBV12-3 or TRBV12-4 and TRBJ2-1; unclear D gene. V dropped 3 bases and J dropped 9 bases, with 9 bases sitting between them. This CDR3 contains 12 residues. The CDR3 DNA is TGTGCCAGCAGTTTTCCCGGTGGTGAGCAGTTCTTC. The encoded protein is CASSFPGGEQFF.

At least ten counts were recorded for this clonotype. V is TRBV12-3 or TRBV12-4 and J is TRBJ2-7; perhaps TRBD2 as D (5 bases). The CDR3 extends over 14 amino acids. Between the trimmed V and J ends, which lost 3 bases and 6 bases, there was a span of 15 bases. The CDR3 nucleotides read TGTGCCAGCAGTTTTGGAGGTGTTGGCAGCGAGCAGTACTTC. It codes for CASSFGGVGSEQYF.

This clonotype was seen repeatedly, ten times or more. The chain carries TRBV7-6 and TRBJ2-3; possibly TRBD1 for D (5 bases). Germline CDR1 is SGHVS and CDR2 is FNYEAQ. This CDR3 has 15 residues. Trimming cost V 5 bases and J 2 bases, with 14 bases left between them. The chain's CDR3 is CASSPAQGHTDTQYF. Here the CDR3 DNA reads TGTGCCAGCAGCCCAGCCCAGGGCCACACAGATACGCAGTATTTT.

In this sample, this clonotype turned up many times. The CDR3 reads CASIATQGSSYNSPLHF. The CDR3 DNA follows: TGTGCCAGCATCGCGACGCAGGGGAGCTCCTATAATTCACCCCTCCACTTT. This sequence joins TRBV21-1 and TRBJ1-6. TRBV21-1 is described as a pseudogene. The CDR3 spans 17 residues.

The rearrangement links TRBV4-3 to TRBJ2-1; 11 nucleotides line up with TRBD2. This CDR3 has 16 amino acids. Germline V CDR1 and CDR2: LGHNA, YSLEER. J lost 5 bases, V lost 3 bases, and 6 bases had no gene match. CDR3 loop: CASSHLAGGLNNEQFF. The DNA for the CDR3 is TGCGCCAGCAGCCACTTAGCGGGGGGGCTTAACAATGAGCAGTTCTTC.

This clonotype was seen repeatedly, ten times or more. The chain recombines TRBV9 with TRBJ2-2, with 11 bases lining up with TRBD2. CDR1 is SGDLS and CDR2 is YYNGEE in the germline V gene. Trimming removed 4 bases from V and 5 bases from J; junction bases left unmatched: 4. CDR3 length equals 15 residues. The CDR3 loop reads CASSPSGGWTGELFF. CDR3 nucleotides: TGTGCCAGCAGCCCTAGCGGGGGGTGGACCGGGGAGCTGTTTTTT. The whole variable domain, filled in from reference TRBV9 and TRBJ2-2, reads DSGVTQTPKHLITATGQRVTLRCSPRSGDLSVYWYQQSLDQGLQFLIQYYNGEERAKGNILERFSAQQFPDLHSELNLSSLELGDSALYFCASSPSGGWTGELFFGEGSRLTVL.

V is TRBV7-8 and J is TRBJ2-7; D perhaps matches TRBD2 (6 bases). V was pared by 0 bases and J by 3 bases, with 15 bases between. The CDR3 extends over 16 amino acids. CDR1 is SGHVS, CDR2 FQNEAQ, per germline. For the CDR3, the DNA is TGTGCCAGCAGCTTAGCAACCGGGACGGGAGACTACGAGCAGTACTTC. Protein sequence: CASSLATGTGDYEQYF. Complete variable domain (other parts from reference TRBV7-8 and TRBJ2-7): GAGVSQSPRYKVAKRGQDVALRCDPISGHVSLFWYQQALGQGPEFLTYFQNEAQLDKSGLPSDRFFAERPEGSVSTLKIQRTQQEDSAVYLCASSLATGTGDYEQYFGPGTRLTVT.

The genes are TRBV6-5 and TRBJ1-3; D possibly corresponds to TRBD1 (6 bases). Germline CDR1 and CDR2: MNHEY and SVGAGI. The CDR3 loop spans 15 amino acids. Trimming cost V 2 bases and J 4 bases, with 12 bases left between them. CDR3 bases: TGTGCCAGCAGTTACGGGTCAGGGGTGGGAAACACCATATATTTT. Translated: CASSYGSGVGNTIYF.

V and J are TRBV7-9 and TRBJ1-4; 9 bases match TRBD1. In germline, CDR1 is SEHNR, CDR2 FQNEAQ (reference sequence). The V segment lost 4 bases and the J segment 2 bases; nucleotides outside the gene matches: 2. This CDR3 is built from 15 residues. The CDR3 sequence is CASSSTGGTNEKLFF. CDR3 DNA: TGTGCCAGCAGCTCAACAGGGGGCACTAATGAAAAACTGTTTTTT.

This clonotype was seen a handful of times. This sequence joins TRBV10-3 and TRBJ2-7; TRBD2 matches 13 bases. The CDR3 runs 19 residues. Trimming removed 0 bases from V and 7 bases from J; junction bases left unmatched: 15. Germline CDR1 ENHRY, CDR2 SYGVKD. The CDR3 reads CAISESTSGGYKSTKEQYF. The CDR3 DNA reads as TGTGCCATCAGTGAGTCGACTAGCGGGGGGTATAAATCTACGAAGGAGCAGTACTTC.

This clonotype was counted many times. V is TRBV3-1 and J is TRBJ1-3, with D possibly matching TRBD1 (5 bases). V lost 0 bases, J lost 7 bases, and 13 bases lay in between. The CDR3 runs to 15 residues. Germline CDR1 and CDR2: LGHDT and YNNKEL (reference sequence). For the CDR3, the DNA is TGTGCCAGCAGCCAAGATGGTCAGGGATGGAACACCATATATTTT. Its translation is CASSQDGQGWNTIYF.

Ten or more counts support this clonotype. The genes are TRBV18 and TRBJ2-5, with a weak D call TRBD1 (5 bases). V lost 3 bases and J 3 bases, leaving 8 bases between the germline ends. CDR3 length: 13 amino acids. Germline CDR1 and CDR2: KGHSH and LQKENI. The CDR3 here is CASSPGPKETQYF. The CDR3 nucleotides read TGTGCCAGCTCACCGGGGCCTAAAGAGACCCAGTACTTC. The full variable domain, in which reference TRBV18 and TRBJ2-5 provide the parts outside the CDR3, is NAGVMQNPRHLVRRRGQEARLRCSPMKGHSHVYWYRQLPEEGLKFMVYLQKENIIDESGMPKERFSAEFPKEGPSILRIQQVVRGDSAAYFCASSPGPKETQYFGPGTRLLVL.

This clonotype was seen repeatedly, ten times or more. This chain connects TRBV12-3 or TRBV12-4 to TRBJ1-6; TRBD1 is a possible D gene (6 bases). V was trimmed by 5 bases and J by 7 bases, leaving 18 bases between them. The CDR3 contains 16 residues. For the CDR3, the DNA is TGTGCCAGCAGTCCCGGGGGGGGGCGCGCGAATTCACCCCTCCACTTT. It yields the protein CASSPGGGRANSPLHF.

In the case of this clonotype: This may be a read error: a much more frequent sequence differs by one nucleotide. No conserved phenylalanine or tryptophan ends this CDR3, so it is likely a read error. The J gene is TRBJ2-4, the V gene TRBV11-3, with D possibly matching TRBD1 (5 bases). CDR1 and CDR2 (germline): SGHNT, YENEEA. V gave up 2 bases and J gave up 8 bases, with 7 bases separating them. The CDR3 covers 12 residues. In DNA form, the CDR3 reads TGTGCCAGCAGCTTAACAGGCGACATTCAGTACATC. Its protein product is CASSLTGDIQYI.

This clonotype was detected many times. The CDR3 nucleotides read TGCGCCAGCAGTGTTCAGGTCAACACTGAAGCTTTCTTT. Residues: CASSVQVNTEAFF. The rearrangement uses TRBV10-1 and TRBJ1-1; D is uncertain. In germline, CDR1 is WNHNN, CDR2 SYGVQD (reference sequence). The V and J ends lost 4 bases and 2 bases respectively, with 8 bases between them. The CDR3 length is 13 residues.

This clonotype was counted ten times or more. This sequence joins TRBV20-1 and TRBJ2-1; D is possibly TRBD2 (6 bases). CDR1 is DFQATT, CDR2 SNEGSKA, per germline (reference sequence). V was cut by 5 bases and J by 7 bases, with 12 bases left in between. The CDR3 contains 12 residues. CDR3 nucleotide sequence: TGCAGTGCTGCCTCGGGGGTGAATGAGCAGTTCTTC. Translated: CSAASGVNEQFF.

This clonotype showed up just a few times. V gene TRBV20-1 combines with J gene TRBJ2-3; D possibly corresponds to TRBD1 (5 bases). The germline V and J ends were trimmed by 3 bases and 8 bases, with 15 bases remaining between them. Germline V gives CDR1 DFQATT, CDR2 SNEGSKA (reference sequence). There are 13 residues in the CDR3. CDR3 sequence: CSARDGAATTQYF. The CDR3 DNA reads TGCAGTGCTAGGGATGGGGCAGCCACTACGCAGTATTTT.

The table lists this clonotype with a few counts. The chain recombines TRBV6-1 with TRBJ2-1; D unresolved. Trimming left V 7 bases short and J 5 bases short, with 9 bases between. The CDR3 is 12 residues long. In germline, CDR1 is MNHNS, CDR2 SASEGT. Here the CDR3 reads CASNRVDNEQFF. CDR3 nucleotide sequence: TGTGCCAGCAATCGGGTGGACAATGAGCAGTTCTTC.

The rearrangement links TRBV29-1 to TRBJ2-6, with D uncertain. This CDR3 has 13 amino acids. Trimming removed 4 bases at V and 2 bases at J, with 6 bases between. Germline V gene sequence: CDR1 SQVTM, CDR2 ANQGSEA. The CDR3 nucleotides read TGCAGCGTTGCCGGAACTGGGGCCAACGTCCTGACTTTC. This gives the protein CSVAGTGANVLTF.

This clonotype was observed a few times. The V gene is TRBV5-1, the J gene TRBJ2-5; tentatively, D is TRBD2 (6 bases). The germline gives CDR1 SGHRS, CDR2 YFSETQ. The CDR3 has 14 residues. The ends were cut back, 2 bases at V and 5 bases at J, with 13 bases in the middle. The CDR3 nucleotides read TGCGCCAGCAGCTTAGGAGGGGTATGGGAGACCCAGTACTTC. As protein: CASSLGGVWETQYF.

At least ten counts were recorded for this clonotype. The V and J genes are TRBV5-1 and TRBJ2-5, with TRBD2 matching 10 bases. Germline V gene sequence: CDR1 SGHRS, CDR2 YFSETQ. Trimming removed 4 bases from V and 5 bases from J; junction bases left unmatched: 14. The CDR3 length is 17 residues. CDR3 loop: CASSLASASGGKETQYF. The CDR3 DNA is TGCGCCAGCAGCCTAGCATCGGCTAGCGGGGGTAAGGAGACCCAGTACTTC.

This clonotype was found many times. V is TRBV18 and J is TRBJ1-5; no reliable D call. The CDR3 has 15 residues. Trimming removed 2 bases at V and 2 bases at J, with 10 bases between. The germline gives CDR1 KGHSH, CDR2 LQKENI. In nucleotides, the CDR3 is TGTGCCAGCTCACCAGCGTTACGTGGCAATCAGCCCCAGCATTTT. It is translated as CASSPALRGNQPQHF.

This clonotype was recorded many times. The gene calls are TRBV20-1 and TRBJ1-6, with D tentatively TRBD1 (5 bases). Germline V lookup: CDR1 DFQATT, CDR2 SNEGSKA (reference sequence). The length of the CDR3 is 17 residues. V shed 0 bases and J shed 3 bases, with 15 bases lying between them. The CDR3 DNA follows: TGCAGTGCTAGAGATCAAGGCCGAGACAGCTATAATTCACCCCTCCACTTT. This sequence encodes CSARDQGRDSYNSPLHF.

This clonotype was seen ten or more times. The chain combines TRBV5-1 with TRBJ2-4; D is uncertain. Germline CDR1 SGHRS, CDR2 YFSETQ. The CDR3 loop spans 15 amino acids. The V end was cut by 3 bases, the J end by 5 bases, with 15 bases between. The CDR3 DNA reads TGCGCCAGCAGCTCGGACCCCGGTTTGGAAAACATTCAGTACTTC. Protein sequence: CASSSDPGLENIQYF. Drawing the rest from reference TRBV5-1 and TRBJ2-4, the complete variable domain is KAGVTQTPRYLIKTRGQQVTLSCSPISGHRSVSWYQQTPGQGLQFLFEYFSETQRNKGNFPGRFSGRQFSNSRSEMNVSTLELGDSALYLCASSSDPGLENIQYFGAGTRLSVL.

The sample holds many counts of this clonotype. The chain has TRBV5-1 and TRBJ1-2, with TRBD1 matching over 9 bases. Germline V gene lookup returns CDR1 SGHRS and CDR2 YFSETQ. V was clipped by 2 bases and J by 7 bases; unmatched bases: 12. CDR3 length equals 16 residues. The CDR3 bases are TGCGCCAGCAGCTTAAATCCGGGACAGGGAGGATCTGGCTACACCTTC. This sequence encodes CASSLNPGQGGSGYTF.

This clonotype was recorded at least ten times. A read error may account for a junction end that differs from germline. This chain links TRBV15 with TRBJ2-2; 7 bases line up with TRBD1. Germline CDR1 is LNHNV and CDR2 is YYDKDF (reference sequence). The CDR3 is 15 amino acids. The CDR3 loop is CATSREDRAAGELFF. The CDR3 DNA follows: TGTGCCACCAGTAGAGAAGACAGGGCGGCCGGGGAGCTGTTTTTT.

This clonotype was counted at least ten times. This chain joins TRBV20-1 and TRBJ2-2; D may be TRBD1 (6 bases). The germline V gene has CDR1 DFQATT and CDR2 SNEGSKA (reference sequence). The CDR3 is 14 amino acids. V lost 2 bases, J lost 1 base, and 8 bases lay in between. CDR3 region: CSARLRGNTGELFF. The CDR3 coding sequence is TGCAGTGCTAGACTCAGGGGGAACACCGGGGAGCTGTTTTTT.

V and J are TRBV11-2 and TRBJ1-4; D perhaps matches TRBD1 (5 bases). The CDR3 covers 16 residues. In germline, CDR1 is SGHAT, CDR2 FQNNGV. The V end was cut by 2 bases, the J end by 7 bases, with 17 bases between. The CDR3 protein is CASSLSTHRTSEKLFF. The CDR3 region has the DNA TGTGCCAGCAGCTTATCCACCCACAGGACGAGTGAAAAACTGTTTTTT.